These T cell receptor beta chains were read from a single sample in a study of blood T cells in healthy people across ages. MiXCR, applied by TCRdb to the 5' RACE reads, yields one record per CDR3 protein. The sample has about 930,000 distinct CDR3 sequences, almost 30% seen once. Another study also made use of these data, one on T cells of mothers and their children.

The sequencing sample was made of blood. The source is a woman in her thirties or forties in good health. The CDR3 runs from the conserved cysteine through the conserved F or W. D genes are given only for firm matches. Size values are once, few and many counts, or a class for expanded clones, and some rows have none.

-,TRBV7-9,-,TRBJ2-7,TGTGCCAGCAGCTTAGGGACTGTTGAGCAGTACTTC,CASSLGTVEQYF
-,TRBV10-3,-,TRBJ1-2,TGTGCCATCAGTGAGTCCCCAAATTTCCAATCAGGGGAAGAAGGTGGCTACACCTTC,CAISESPNFQSGEEGGYTF
few,TRBV21-1,-,TRBJ2-3,TGTGCCAGCAGCAAAGCCGACAGGGTTAGCCGCACAGATACGCAGTATTTT,CASSKADRVSRTDTQYF
few,TRBV12-3/TRBV12-4,-,TRBJ2-7,TGTGCCACCTCCCAGACCCCGAGCTCCTACGAGCAGTACTTC,CATSQTPSSYEQYF
-,TRBV28,-,TRBJ2-5,TGCGCAAGTATAGAGCGCCTTTCGGGGGAGACCCAGTACTTC,CASIERLSGETQYF
few,TRBV6-5,-,TRBJ1-5,TGTGCCAGCAGTTACTCGGTGGACGATAGCAATCAGCCCCAGCATTTT,CASSYSVDDSNQPQHF
many,TRBV3-1,TRBD1,TRBJ2-7,TGTGCCAGCACTTGGTCGCGACAGGGTTTGGGCGAGCAGTACTTC,CASTWSRQGLGEQYF
-,TRBV18,-,TRBJ2-3,TGTGCCAGCTCACCACCGAACAGGGTTCATACAGATACGCAGTATTTT,CASSPPNRVHTDTQYF
-,TRBV7-3,-,TRBJ2-2,TGTGCCAGCAGCCCAGACTCCACCGGGGAGCTGTTTTTT,CASSPDSTGELFF
-,TRBV9,TRBD1,TRBJ2-7,TGTGCCAGCAGCGTAGGGATATCGGGACAGTACTACGAGCAGTACTTC,CASSVGISGQYYEQYF
many,TRBV29-1,TRBD2,TRBJ2-1,TGCAGCGCCTCAAGCGGGGGGGCGACAAGTGAGCAGTTCTTC,CSASSGGATSEQFF
many,TRBV4-2,-,TRBJ2-3,TGTGCCAGCAGCCAAGATTTAGTCGGATATACGCAGTATTTT,CASSQDLVGYTQYF
-,TRBV12-3/TRBV12-4,TRBD1,TRBJ1-5,TGTGCCAGCAAGGGACAGCGGTATAATGATAGCAATCAGCCCCAGCATTTT,CASKGQRYNDSNQPQHF
few,TRBV5-5,TRBD1,TRBJ2-1,TGTGCCAGCAGCTTGCAGATCGAGACAGGGTGGGATGAGCAGTTCTTC,CASSLQIETGWDEQFF
-,TRBV7-2,TRBD2,TRBJ2-1,TGTGCCAGCAGCCCAACTAGCGAGAATGGGCAGTTCTTC,CASSPTSENGQFF
few,TRBV27,TRBD1,TRBJ1-2,TGTGCCAGCAGTAGATCAGGGGGCGCGCACTATGGCTACACCTTC,CASSRSGGAHYGYTF
-,TRBV18,TRBD2,TRBJ2-1,TGTGCCAGCTCACCACCGGGCGTAGCGGGGGCCTACAATGAGCAGTTCTTC,CASSPPGVAGAYNEQFF
-,TRBV2,TRBD1,TRBJ2-5,TGTGCCAGCAGTGAAGCGCCTAGCAGGGGGACCCAAGAGACCCAGTACTTC,CASSEAPSRGTQETQYF
-,TRBV6-6,TRBD1,TRBJ2-3,TGTGCCAGCAGCCAAGTCGGTAGGGACAGGTTTGCTGATACGCAGTATTTT,CASSQVGRDRFADTQYF
many,TRBV20-1,TRBD2,TRBJ2-7,TGCAGTGCTCCTCCTTTGCTGGCGGGGGGATCCTACGAGCAGTACTTC,CSAPPLLAGGSYEQYF
-,TRBV9,-,TRBJ2-7,TGTGCCAGCAGCGTAGTCCCATACGGCAGGGACGAGCAGTACTTC,CASSVVPYGRDEQYF
-,TRBV10-3,-,TRBJ2-1,TGTGCCATCAGCGATCGTTGCGATGAGCAGTTCTTC,CAISDRCDEQFF
-,TRBV3-1,-,TRBJ1-2,TGTGCCAGCAGCCAAGGACAGGAGAGGCTGCGTGGCTACACCTTC,CASSQGQERLRGYTF
once,TRBV5-1,TRBD1,TRBJ1-1,TGCGCCAGCAGCCCCCGGGGACAGGTCCCGAACACTGAAGCTTTCTTT,CASSPRGQVPNTEAFF
-,TRBV15,TRBD1,TRBJ1-2,TGTACCACCAGCAGAGTGGACAGGCCAGAGGGCTACACCTTC,CTTSRVDRPEGYTF
-,TRBV5-1,-,TRBJ2-5,TGCGCCAGCAGTTCGACCGGCAGATCGATAGAGACCCAGTACTTC,CASSSTGRSIETQYF
many,TRBV3-1,-,TRBJ2-1,TGTGCCAGCAGCCAAGGCTCTTTGTCTCATGAGCAGTTCTTC,CASSQGSLSHEQFF
-,TRBV12-3/TRBV12-4,-,TRBJ1-5,TGTGCCAGCCGGACAGCACGTCAGCCCCAGCATTTT,CASRTARQPQHF